This T cell receptor (beta chain) was captured by sequencing in a study of blood T cell repertoires in COVID-19 (dated by TCRdb to about 2020). Study-level background: Samples covering the acute and convalescent phases of COVID-19 were provided by collaborators in the United States, Italy and Spain. The prospective study material was composed of cDNA or gDNA derived from T cells, B-cell-depleted T cells, or PBMCs. The dataset comprised deeply sampled blood TCRbeta repertoires from subjects exposed to, actively infected with, or recovered from COVID-19. Where available, HLA class I and class II types were taken from metadata supplied by the sample provider and were not determined by assay-based typing. Sample metadata almost always included a de-identified subject ID, COVID-19 status, age in years and sex. The repertoires were made available in a free public database intended to serve as a resource for research on the immune response to SARS-CoV-2. Samples were obtained from the ongoing ImmuneRACE study (first 160 participants) and from 1,200 or so subjects provided by 6 global collaborators.

TCRbeta CDR3 regions were amplified from genomic DNA by means of the immunoSEQ Assay, a bias-controlled multiplex PCR. The authors processed their data as follows. The number of nucleated cells in each sample was estimated by amplification of reference gene primers within the assay. To quantify the absolute abundance of each unique TCRbeta CDR3 rearrangement, sequence reads were collapsed and filtered. Productive Simpson clonality was computed per sample as the square root of Simpson's diversity index over productive rearrangements. TCRdb holds this immuneACCESS table with in-frame rearrangements only. Some clones are missing; in checked studies, unresolved V genes explain under half, and the rest has no known cause. The DNA was the basis for D and trimming; V, J and clone size are from that table. The sample includes around 30,000 clones, with around 89% observed a single time. The ten largest clonotypes hold 9.5% to 13% of the sample.

Whole blood was collected in K2EDTA tubes by collaborating institutions according to the institutions' own protocols. Collaborator samples were shipped for TCRbeta analysis as frozen whole blood, isolated PBMCs, or DNA extracted from either sample type. Comment on this clone: What antigen it recognizes has not been identified. Base qualities are missing; no much larger clone stands one base away.

The investigation overall reported the following: Clinical and demographic metadata were provided uncurated, with the amount varying by source and participant.

This TCR derives from a man aged 55 to 69 with acute or convalescent COVID-19. The sequencing input was peripheral blood.

The DNA reads as follows: TGTGCCAGCAGTGAAGATCTGGACTACTACACCTTC. This translates into CASSEDLDYYTF. The sequence is built from TRBV2 and TRBJ1-2; the D gene is not confidently resolved. The germline V gene encodes CDR1 SNHLY and CDR2 FYNNEI. V loses 1 base of germline sequence and J loses 10 bases, and the interval between the two ends is 10 bases. The CDR3 spans 12 residues, from the cysteine through the phenylalanine. Here the CDR3 DNA is all that survives: 36 bases in frame from base 1.